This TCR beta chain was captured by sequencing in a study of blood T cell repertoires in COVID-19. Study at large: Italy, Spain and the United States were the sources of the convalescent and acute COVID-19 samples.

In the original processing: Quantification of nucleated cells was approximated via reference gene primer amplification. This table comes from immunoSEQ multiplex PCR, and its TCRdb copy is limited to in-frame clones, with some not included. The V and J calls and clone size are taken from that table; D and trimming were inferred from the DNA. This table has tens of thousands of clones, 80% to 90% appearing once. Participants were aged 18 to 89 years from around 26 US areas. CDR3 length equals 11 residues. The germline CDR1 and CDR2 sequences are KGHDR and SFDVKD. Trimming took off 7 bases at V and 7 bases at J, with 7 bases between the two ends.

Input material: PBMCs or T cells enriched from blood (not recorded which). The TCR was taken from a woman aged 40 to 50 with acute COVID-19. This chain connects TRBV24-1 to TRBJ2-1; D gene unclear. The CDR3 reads CATSPGNEQFF. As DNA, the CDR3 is TGTGCCACCAGCCCCGGTAATGAGCAGTTCTTC.